The next 30 T cell receptor beta chains were all read from a single sample in a study of T cell responses to AZD1222 COVID-19 vaccine. Assay: immunoSEQ multiplex PCR; the TCRdb copy retains only in-frame clones and omits some. The table shows 180,000 or so clones, with roughly 93% occurring only once. The sample was peripheral blood, taken 28 days after the second dose of the MenACWY control vaccine. These receptors were collected from an adult who received the MenACWY meningococcal vaccine as a control.

V gene TRBV27 combines with J gene TRBJ1-4; the match to TRBD1 covers 8 bases. V was pared by 5 bases and J by 0 bases, with 5 bases of the junction left unmatched. Germline lookup yields CDR1 MNHEY and CDR2 SMNVEV (reference sequence). The CDR3 runs 16 residues. CDR3 sequence reads: CASSRDRRSTNEKLFF. The CDR3, as DNA: TGTGCCAGCAGTCGGGACAGGCGCTCAACTAATGAAAAACTGTTTTTT.

Only one count was recorded for this clone. V is TRBV11-2 and J is TRBJ2-2; D gene uncertain. There are 15 residues in the CDR3. Trimming removed 2 bases at V and 6 bases at J, with 13 bases between. The V gene's germline CDR1 is SGHAT and CDR2 FQNNGV. The CDR3 is CASSLSTRASGELFF. DNA of the CDR3: TGTGCCAGCAGCTTAAGTACACGTGCCTCCGGGGAGCTGTTTTTT.

CDR3 sequence reads: CASSLRWTGGYVNQPQHF. DNA of the CDR3: TGTGCCAGCAGTTTAAGATGGACAGGGGGCTATGTTAATCAGCCCCAGCATTTT. This chain links TRBV27 with TRBJ1-5, with 11 bases aligning to TRBD1. V lost 2 bases and J lost 4; bases outside the gene matches: 10. The CDR3 length is 18 residues. In germline, CDR1 is MNHEY, CDR2 SMNVEV (reference sequence).

This chain uses TRBV3-1 (or the pseudogene TRBV3-2) with TRBJ2-2; weak D call: TRBD2 (6 bases). This CDR3 has 15 residues. In germline, CDR1 is LGHDT, CDR2 YNNKEL (reference sequence). The germline V and J ends were trimmed by 1 base and 0 bases, with 6 bases remaining between them. As DNA, the CDR3 is TGTGCCAGCAGCCAAGCGGGGGCGAACACCGGGGAGCTGTTTTTT. Translating gives CASSQAGANTGELFF.

This rearrangement joins TRBV6-5 to TRBJ2-5; 8 positions agree with TRBD1. This CDR3 contains 12 residues. Trimming took 6 bases from V and 6 from J; bases not matched to a gene: 3. Germline CDR1 MNHEY, CDR2 SVGAGI. The CDR3 DNA is TGTGCCAGCAGGACAGGGGAAAAGACCCAGTACTTC. It specifies CASRTGEKTQYF.

The J gene is TRBJ1-3, the V gene TRBV25-1, with D unresolved. The CDR3 runs to 16 residues. Trimming took off 1 base at V and 0 bases at J, with 10 bases between the two ends. Germline lookup yields CDR1 MGHDK and CDR2 SYGVNS. This CDR3 is CASSELAASSGNTIYF. The CDR3, as DNA: TGTGCCAGCAGTGAATTAGCGGCAAGCTCTGGAAACACCATATATTTT.

J is TRBJ2-7 and V is TRBV6-2 or TRBV6-3; D may correspond to TRBD1 or TRBD2 (5 bases each). CDR1 is MNHEY and CDR2 is SVGEGT in the germline V gene. The CDR3 has 14 residues. The V end was cut by 6 bases, the J end by 0 bases, with 12 bases between. In nucleotides, the CDR3 is TGTGCCAGCAGCTCCGGGACCATCTCCTACGAGCAGTACTTC. The encoded protein is CASSSGTISYEQYF.

The rearrangement uses TRBV2 and TRBJ1-6; D call uncertain. Germline V lookup: CDR1 SNHLY, CDR2 FYNNEI. This CDR3 has 13 amino acids. The V and J ends lost 9 bases and 0 bases respectively, with 6 bases between them. The CDR3 loop reads CASKSSYNSPLHF. CDR3 nucleotides: TGTGCCAGTAAGAGCTCCTATAATTCACCCCTCCACTTT.

The genes are TRBV5-1 and TRBJ2-1, with 13 positions matching TRBD2. Germline-derived CDR1 and CDR2 are SGHRS and YFSETQ. The CDR3 spans 15 residues. The V and J ends lost 3 bases and 6 bases, in that order; junction bases with no gene match: 3. The CDR3 nucleotides are TGCGCCAGCAGCTGGACTAGCGGGGGTTTCAATGAGCAGTTCTTC. Its protein product is CASSWTSGGFNEQFF.

The J gene is TRBJ1-1, the V gene TRBV7-2; 7 nucleotides match TRBD1. After removal of 6 bases from V and 3 bases from J, the junction contained 4 bases not matched to a gene. The CDR3 has 13 residues. Per the germline V gene, CDR1 is SGHTA and CDR2 is FQGNSA. CDR3: CASRRDRDTEAFF. CDR3 bases: TGTGCCAGCAGGCGGGACAGAGACACTGAAGCTTTCTTT. Drawing the rest from reference TRBV7-2 and TRBJ1-1, the complete variable domain is GAGVSQSPSNKVTEKGKDVELRCDPISGHTALYWYRQSLGQGLEFLIYFQGNSAPDKSGLPSDRFSAERTGGSVSTLTIQRTQQEDSAVYLCASRRDRDTEAFFGQGTRLTVV.

The chain's CDR3 is CASSEQGLFQPQHF. The CDR3 DNA reads as TGTGCCAGCAGCGAACAGGGTCTCTTCCAGCCCCAGCATTTT. The gene calls are TRBV5-6 and TRBJ1-5, with D possibly being TRBD1 (6 bases). Trimming stripped 4 bases from V and 7 bases from J, with 15 bases between. Germline V gives CDR1 SGHDT, CDR2 YYEEEE. The CDR3 has 14 amino acids.

The genes are TRBV10-3 and TRBJ2-7; 11 bases map to TRBD2. J was trimmed by 3 bases and V by 4 bases; bases with no gene match: 2. Germline V CDR1 and CDR2: ENHRY, SYGVKD. CDR3 length: 14 amino acids. For the CDR3, the DNA is TGTGCCATCAGTGCGACTAGCGGGGTCTACGAGCAGTACTTC. Translating it yields CAISATSGVYEQYF.

J is TRBJ1-1 and V is TRBV9; 7 bases are shared with TRBD1. The V gene end was trimmed by 4 bases and the J gene end by 3 bases; junction bases not matched to a gene: 9. The length of the CDR3 is 15 residues. Germline V gene data show CDR1 as SGDLS and CDR2 as YYNGEE. This chain's CDR3 is CASSPQGGAYTEAFF. For the CDR3, the DNA is TGTGCCAGCAGCCCCCAGGGGGGGGCTTACACTGAAGCTTTCTTT.

The rearrangement uses TRBV5-1 and TRBJ1-2; D unclear. The CDR3 covers 14 residues. With 4 bases removed from V and 4 bases from J, the gap between germline ends came to 14 bases. From germline, CDR1 is SGHRS and CDR2 YFSETQ. CDR3 region: CASSAPRATYGYTF. CDR3 nucleotide sequence: TGCGCCAGCAGCGCGCCCCGGGCCACCTATGGCTACACCTTC.

Concerning this clone itself: The sample contains more than one DNA sequence encoding this CDR3. The chain recombines TRBV19 with TRBJ1-5; TRBD1 aligns across 9 bases. Germline-derived CDR1 and CDR2 are LNHDA and SQIVND (reference sequence). Trimming took 2 bases from V and 7 from J; bases not matched to a gene: 3. This CDR3 has 14 residues. CDR3 nucleotides: TGTGCCAGTAGTATATGGACAGGGGACCAGCCCCAGCATTTT. Protein: CASSIWTGDQPQHF.

The genes are TRBV9 and TRBJ2-3; weak D call: TRBD1 (5 bases). Germline loops: CDR1 SGDLS, CDR2 YYNGEE. The CDR3 sequence is 12 residues long. V dropped 4 bases and J dropped 8 bases, with 11 bases sitting between them. In DNA, the CDR3 is TGTGCCAGCAGCCCGGACATAGGTACGCAGTATTTT. Protein product: CASSPDIGTQYF.

The chain joins TRBV5-4 to TRBJ1-6; TRBD1 matches at 8 bases. The CDR3 has 15 residues. From germline, CDR1 is SGHNT and CDR2 YYREEE (reference sequence). V shed 5 bases, J shed 5 bases, and the junction held 6 bases outside the gene matches. The chain's CDR3 is CASSSRQGNNSPLHF. The CDR3 DNA follows: TGTGCCAGCAGTTCTCGACAGGGGAATAATTCACCCCTCCACTTT. Using reference TRBV5-4 and TRBJ1-6 for the parts outside the CDR3, the full variable domain is ETGVTQSPTHLIKTRGQQVTLRCSSQSGHNTVSWYQQALGQGPQFIFQYYREEENGRGNFPPRFSGLQFPNYSSELNVNALELDDSALYLCASSSRQGNNSPLHFGNGTRLTVT.

The chain is built from TRBV2 and TRBJ2-5; 7 positions match TRBD1. CDR3 length equals 16 residues. The V and J ends lost 6 bases and 5 bases, in that order; junction bases with no gene match: 15. CDR1 SNHLY and CDR2 FYNNEI come from the germline V gene. The CDR3 here is CASSGQAGGLAETQYF. In DNA form, the CDR3 reads TGTGCCAGCAGCGGACAGGCGGGCGGTCTCGCGGAGACCCAGTACTTC. Drawing the rest from reference TRBV2 and TRBJ2-5, the complete variable domain is EPEVTQTPSHQVTQMGQEVILRCVPISNHLYFYWYRQILGQKVEFLVSFYNNEISEKSEIFDDQFSVERPDGSNFTLKIRSTKLEDSAMYFCASSGQAGGLAETQYFGPGTRLLVL.

This sequence joins TRBV7-2 and TRBJ2-5, with D perhaps matching TRBD1 (6 bases). Trimming removed 5 bases from V and 1 base from J, with 11 bases in between. The CDR3 loop spans 14 amino acids. Germline assignment: CDR1 SGHTA and CDR2 FQGNSA. DNA of the CDR3: TGTGCCAGCAGCGTAGGACAGCCCCAAGAGACCCAGTACTTC. It is translated as CASSVGQPQETQYF.

The J gene is TRBJ2-7, the V gene TRBV7-3; D not certain. Trimming shortened V by 2 bases and J by 7 bases, and 15 bases separated the two germline ends. The CDR3 spans 14 residues. CDR1 and CDR2 (germline): SGHTA, FQGTGA. CDR3 in amino acids: CASSLGPRSGEQYF. CDR3 sequence (DNA): TGTGCCAGCAGCTTAGGACCTAGAAGTGGAGAGCAGTACTTC.

The chain recombines TRBV3-1 (or the pseudogene TRBV3-2) with TRBJ2-7, with 10 bases lining up with TRBD2. The CDR3 covers 19 residues. Per the germline V gene, CDR1 is LGHDT and CDR2 is YNNKEL (reference sequence). Unmatched junction bases numbered 13, after V lost 0 bases and J lost 2 bases. This CDR3 reads CASSQDGETSGSSPYEQYF. Written as DNA, the CDR3 is TGTGCCAGCAGCCAAGATGGGGAGACTAGCGGGTCTTCCCCCTACGAGCAGTACTTC.

V and J are TRBV7-2 and TRBJ2-1, with 7 nucleotides matching TRBD1. The CDR3 contains 18 residues. Germline trimming cut 0 bases from V and 0 bases from J; bases unmatched to any gene: 8. Germline V CDR1 and CDR2: SGHTA, FQGNSA. Here the CDR3 reads CASSLAGNRGGSYNEQFF. CDR3 DNA: TGTGCCAGCAGCTTAGCGGGGAACAGGGGCGGCTCCTACAATGAGCAGTTCTTC.

This chain connects TRBV6-1 to TRBJ1-3; 7 bases fit TRBD1. The CDR3 is made up of 13 amino acids. The J segment lost 0 bases and the V segment lost 11 bases, leaving 4 bases of the junction unmatched. Per the germline V gene, CDR1 is MNHNS and CDR2 is SASEGT. The CDR3 region has the DNA TGTGCCTCTAGGGGGCCCTCTGGAAACACCATATATTTT. Its translation: CASRGPSGNTIYF.

The V and J genes are TRBV7-8 and TRBJ1-5; TRBD1 matches at 7 bases. CDR1 is SGHVS and CDR2 is FQNEAQ in the germline V gene. After removal of 6 bases from V and 2 bases from J, the junction contained 10 bases not matched to a gene. This CDR3 has 16 residues. CDR3 amino acids: CASSFDRVGRNQPQHF. The CDR3 region has the DNA TGTGCCAGCAGTTTCGACAGGGTGGGGCGCAATCAGCCCCAGCATTTT.

The V and J genes are TRBV19 and TRBJ1-2, with 8 bases fitting TRBD1. Losses at the gene ends were 3 bases for V and 7 bases for J; bases not matched to a gene: 7. CDR3 length: 14 amino acids. In germline, CDR1 is LNHDA, CDR2 SQIVND (reference sequence). CDR3 residues: CASSIDRGRSGYTF. The CDR3 nucleotides read TGTGCCAGTAGTATCGACAGGGGTAGGTCTGGCTACACCTTC.

V gene TRBV4-3 combines with J gene TRBJ2-2; 10 bases are a match to TRBD2. V gave up 4 bases and J gave up 5 bases; unmatched junction bases: 10. This CDR3 is 17 amino acids long. Germline values: CDR1 LGHNA, CDR2 YSLEER. The CDR3: CASSPLAGAGGTGELFF. The CDR3 bases are TGCGCCAGCAGCCCCCTAGCGGGGGCCGGAGGGACCGGGGAGCTGTTTTTT.

This clone was found once. The gene calls are TRBV7-9 and TRBJ2-7; 8 bases match TRBD2. Germline V gene sequence: CDR1 SEHNR, CDR2 FQNEAQ (reference sequence). V lost 5 bases, J lost 7 bases, and 1 base stayed unmatched. The CDR3 contains 11 residues. The CDR3 loop is CASSTGGEQYF. The DNA of the CDR3 is TGTGCCAGCAGCACGGGAGGGGAGCAGTACTTC.

The chain employs TRBV6-2 or TRBV6-3 and TRBJ1-1, with 7 bases matching TRBD1. This CDR3 is built from 17 residues. V dropped 3 bases and J dropped 5; count of bases not matched to a gene: 15. Germline CDR1 and CDR2: MNHEY and SVGEGT. CDR3 in amino acids: CASSYSGGRKMGTEAFF. The CDR3 nucleotides read TGTGCCAGCAGTTATTCAGGGGGTAGGAAGATGGGGACTGAAGCTTTCTTT.

The chain recombines TRBV7-9 with TRBJ1-5; 9 nucleotides match TRBD1. Germline loops: CDR1 SEHNR, CDR2 FQNEAQ (reference sequence). Trimming took 6 bases from V and 7 from J; bases not matched to a gene: 10. The CDR3 is made up of 15 amino acids. CDR3 nucleotides: TGTGCCAGCAGTCAGACAGGGGGAACTTTACAGCCCCAGCATTTT. Translation: CASSQTGGTLQPQHF. The full variable domain, rest sourced from reference TRBV7-9 and TRBJ1-5, is DTGVSQNPRHKITKRGQNVTFRCDPISEHNRLYWYRQTLGQGPEFLTYFQNEAQLEKSRLLSDRFSAERPKGSFSTLEIQRTEQGDSAMYLCASSQTGGTLQPQHFGDGTRLSIL.

The CDR3 is CASRARGLDTEAFF. In nucleotides, the CDR3 is TGTGCCAGCAGAGCTAGGGGTCTTGACACTGAAGCTTTCTTT. The chain has TRBV6-5 and TRBJ1-1; a weak D match, TRBD1 (5 bases). V lost 6 bases and J lost 3, with 14 bases in between. This CDR3 region has 14 residues. Germline CDR1 reads MNHEY; CDR2 reads SVGAGI.